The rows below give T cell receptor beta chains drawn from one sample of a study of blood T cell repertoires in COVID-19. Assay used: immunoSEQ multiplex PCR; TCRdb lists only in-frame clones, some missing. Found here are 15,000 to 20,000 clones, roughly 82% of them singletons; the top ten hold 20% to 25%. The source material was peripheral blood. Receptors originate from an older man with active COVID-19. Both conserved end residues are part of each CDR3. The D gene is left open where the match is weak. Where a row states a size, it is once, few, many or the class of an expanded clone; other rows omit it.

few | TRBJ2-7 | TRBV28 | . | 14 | CASDTLGGSDEQYF | TGTGCCAGCGATACTTTGGGGGGATCCGACGAGCAGTACTTC
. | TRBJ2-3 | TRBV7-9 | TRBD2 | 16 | CASSPGTSGSTDTQYF | TGTGCCAGCAGCCCAGGGACTAGCGGGAGTACAGATACGCAGTATTTT
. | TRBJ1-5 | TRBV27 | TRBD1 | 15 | CASSGQGPPNQPQHF | TGTGCCAGCAGTGGACAGGGCCCGCCTAATCAGCCCCAGCATTTT
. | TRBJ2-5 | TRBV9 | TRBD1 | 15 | CASSFGQGSVETQYF | TGTGCCAGCAGCTTCGGACAGGGGAGCGTAGAGACCCAGTACTTC
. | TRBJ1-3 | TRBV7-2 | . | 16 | CASSLLSGSAGNTIYF | TGTGCCAGCAGTCTTCTCTCAGGGTCTGCTGGAAACACCATATATTTT
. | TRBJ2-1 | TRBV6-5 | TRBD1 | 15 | CASSSGQGGVNEQFF | TGTGCCAGCAGCTCCGGACAGGGGGGAGTCAATGAGCAGTTCTTC
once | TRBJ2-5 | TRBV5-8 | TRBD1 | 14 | CASSSDRGGETQYF | TGTGCCAGCAGCTCGGACAGGGGAGGAGAGACCCAGTACTTC
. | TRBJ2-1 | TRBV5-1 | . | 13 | CASSLDIREKKFF | TGCGCCAGCAGCTTGGACATTCGGGAGAAGAAGTTCTTC
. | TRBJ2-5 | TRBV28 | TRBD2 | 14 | CASSLAGVQETQYF | TGTGCCAGCAGTTTAGCGGGAGTCCAAGAGACCCAGTACTTC
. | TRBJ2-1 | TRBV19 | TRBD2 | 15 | CASSIAGGPPNEQFF | TGTGCCAGTAGCATAGCGGGAGGTCCCCCTAATGAGCAGTTCTTC
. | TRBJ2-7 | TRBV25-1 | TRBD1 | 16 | CASSDLLDRGGYEQYF | TGTGCCAGCAGTGATCTGCTGGACAGGGGTGGGTACGAGCAGTACTTC
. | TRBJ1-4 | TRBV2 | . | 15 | CASTKQGPTNEKLFF | TGTGCCAGCACCAAACAGGGCCCAACTAATGAAAAACTGTTTTTT
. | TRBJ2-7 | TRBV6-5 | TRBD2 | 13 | CATSTSGNNEQYF | TGTGCCACCAGTACTAGCGGGAACAACGAGCAGTACTTC
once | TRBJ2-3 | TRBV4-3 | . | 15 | CASSQGKPRVDTQYF | TGCGCCAGCAGCCAAGGAAAACCGAGGGTAGATACGCAGTATTTT
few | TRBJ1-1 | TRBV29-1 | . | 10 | CSVKTAGQIF | TGCAGCGTTAAAACGGCGGGTCAGATCTTT
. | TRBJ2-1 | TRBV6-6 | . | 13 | CASSTNSYNEQFF | TGTGCCAGCAGTACGAACAGCTACAATGAGCAGTTCTTC
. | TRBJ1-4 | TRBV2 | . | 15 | CASSEGDREGEKLFF | TGTGCCAGCAGTGAAGGGGATCGCGAGGGCGAAAAACTGTTTTTT
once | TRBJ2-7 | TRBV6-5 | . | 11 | CASRGGYEQYF | TGTGCCAGCAGGGGGGGCTACGAGCAGTACTTC
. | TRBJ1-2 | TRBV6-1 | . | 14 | CASSDRIANYGYTF | TGTGCCAGCAGTGACAGGATAGCTAACTATGGCTACACCTTC
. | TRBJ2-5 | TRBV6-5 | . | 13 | CASSYTEGGTQYF | TGTGCCAGCAGTTACACGGAAGGGGGGACCCAGTACTTC
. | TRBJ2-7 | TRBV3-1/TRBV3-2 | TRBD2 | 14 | CASSQELAGGEQYF | TGTGCCAGCAGCCAAGAACTAGCGGGAGGCGAGCAGTACTTC
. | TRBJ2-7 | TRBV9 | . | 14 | CASSEAGKSGEQYF | TGTGCCAGCAGCGAGGCAGGGAAATCGGGCGAGCAGTACTTC
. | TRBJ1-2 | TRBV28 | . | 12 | CASSSVGSGYTF | TGTGCCAGCAGTTCGGTCGGGAGTGGCTACACCTTC
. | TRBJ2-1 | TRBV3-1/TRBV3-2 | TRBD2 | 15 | CASTSAGGPQVEQFF | TGTGCCAGCACCTCAGCGGGAGGGCCCCAGGTTGAGCAGTTCTTC
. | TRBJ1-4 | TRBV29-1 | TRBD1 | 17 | CSVAPGQGRVTNEKLFF | TGCAGCGTCGCCCCGGGACAGGGGAGAGTTACTAATGAAAAACTGTTTTTT
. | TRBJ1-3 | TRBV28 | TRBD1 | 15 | CASLTGAHSGNTIYF | TGTGCCAGTTTGACAGGGGCTCACTCTGGAAACACCATATATTTT